Only one count was recorded for the clone carrying this TCR beta chain. This CDR3 has 13 residues. The V end lost 8 bases, the J end lost 2 bases, and 10 bases lay between the germline ends. Treatment in this sample: some 20 received Ad26.COV2.S at low or high dose, single or two shots; about 5 received placebo; per-sample allocation not given. Day 63 after the first vaccine or placebo injection was the time point for sampling. This sample is drawn from a study of Ad26.COV2.S vaccination and SARS-CoV-2 variants. Produced via immunoSEQ multiplex PCR; TCRdb's table is partial and in-frame only. The sample has fewer than 400,000 clones, roughly nine tenths seen once.

The material was peripheral blood, obtained in a trial of Ad26.COV2.S vaccine versus placebo. This receptor was taken from a person aged 18-65 years who received the Ad26.COV2.S COVID-19 vaccine or a placebo. The J gene is TRBJ1-5, the V gene TRBV12-3 or TRBV12-4; D is unclear. The CDR3 nucleotides are TGTGCCAGCCCGGTTTATCGCAATCAGCCCCAGCATTTT. This encodes CASPVYRNQPQHF.